The rows below give T cell receptor beta chains drawn from one sample of a study of blood T cells in healthy people across ages. TCRdb fed the 5' RACE reads into MiXCR, producing one record per CDR3 protein. The sample holds around 1,600,000 distinct CDR3 sequences, about 42% seen once. The source material was blood. Receptors were obtained from a woman under 30 in good health. Both conserved end residues are part of each CDR3. D genes are given only for firm matches. For some rows the clone size is stated as once, few or many, or as a class when expanded; others skip it.

>TRBV20-1|TRBJ1-2|-|-
TGCAGTGCCTTACTTGATGGCTACACCTTC
CSALLDGYTF
>TRBV27|TRBJ1-2|few|TRBD1
TGTGCCAGCAGTTTATCCGACAGGGTGGATGGCTACACCTTC
CASSLSDRVDGYTF
>TRBV7-3|TRBJ2-7|-|TRBD2
TGTGCCAGCAGCACGGGACTAGCGGGTTTCTACAATGAGCAGTACTTC
CASSTGLAGFYNEQYF
>TRBV5-1|TRBJ2-1|few|TRBD2
TGCGCCAGCAGCTTGGGTAGCGGGCTTTCCTACAATGAGCAGTTCTTC
CASSLGSGLSYNEQFF
>TRBV10-2|TRBJ1-1|few|TRBD1
TGCGCCAGCAGTGACGTTTCCGGGACAGGGGGCCCTGAAGCTTTCTTT
CASSDVSGTGGPEAFF
>TRBV20-1|TRBJ2-1|-|-
TGCAGTGTGACGGCTTATAGCTCCTACAATGAGCAGTTCTTC
CSVTAYSSYNEQFF
>TRBV12-3/TRBV12-4|TRBJ1-1|-|-
TGTGCCAGCAGTCCGAACAGGGCCACTGAAGCTTTCTTT
CASSPNRATEAFF
>TRBV3-1|TRBJ1-3|few|TRBD1
TGTGCCAGCAGTCGTAGGACAGGGGGGATCTCTGGAAACACCATATATTTT
CASSRRTGGISGNTIYF
>TRBV20-1|TRBJ2-3|-|TRBD2
TGCAGTGCTGGCCAGGGACTAGCGGGGGCCGGTAGCACAGATACGCAGTATTTT
CSAGQGLAGAGSTDTQYF
>TRBV7-2|TRBJ2-7|-|TRBD1
TGTGCCAGCAGCTTCACCCAGACAGGGACAGGGGGGTCCTACGAGCAGTACTTC
CASSFTQTGTGGSYEQYF
>TRBV7-2|TRBJ2-2|once|-
TGTGCCAGCAGCTTAGGGTGGACGGCGAGGACCGGGGAGCTGTTTTTT
CASSLGWTARTGELFF
>TRBV5-4|TRBJ2-5|-|-
TGTGCCTCCTCAACGGAGGGGTACAATGAGCAGTACTTC
CASSTEGYNEQYF
>TRBV6-1|TRBJ1-3|-|TRBD1
TGTGCCAGCAGTCTTAACAGGGGAACCTCTGGAAACACCATATATTTT
CASSLNRGTSGNTIYF
>TRBV6-2/TRBV6-3|TRBJ2-7|-|TRBD1
TGTGCCGCTGGGACAGAAAGTTTCTACGAGCAGTACTTC
CAAGTESFYEQYF
>TRBV6-1|TRBJ2-1|-|-
TGTGCCAGCAGCATACCCTATGCGCGGGGTTTCTCCTACAATGAGCAGTTCTTC
CASSIPYARGFSYNEQFF
>TRBV27|TRBJ2-1|few|-
TGTGCCACCCTGAGCTTCTACAATGAGCAGTTCTTC
CATLSFYNEQFF
>TRBV7-2|TRBJ2-3|-|-
TGTGCCAGCAGCTTCGCTCTAGCGACTAGCACAGATACGCAGTATTTT
CASSFALATSTDTQYF
>TRBV6-2/TRBV6-3|TRBJ1-5|-|-
TGTGCCAGCAGTTACACACGGCATCAGCCCCAGCATTTT
CASSYTRHQPQHF
>TRBV24-1|TRBJ2-3|-|TRBD2
TGTGCCACCAGTGATAACTCCGCGGGAGGCACAGATACGCAGTATTTT
CATSDNSAGGTDTQYF
>TRBV5-1|TRBJ2-3|-|TRBD2
TGCGCCAGCAGCTTGGATGGGACTAGGGGGGATACGCAGTATTTT
CASSLDGTRGDTQYF
>TRBV6-5|TRBJ2-4|once|-
TGTACCAGCAGTCCCCGTGGCGGTCGGGGAAGCATTCAGTACTTC
CTSSPRGGRGSIQYF
>TRBV29-1|TRBJ2-7|few|TRBD1
TGCAGCGTTGAAGCACTAATACAGGGGACCAAGGACGAGCAGTACTTC
CSVEALIQGTKDEQYF
>TRBV29-1|TRBJ2-2|few|-
TGCAGCGTTGAATGGGCAGGAGCCAGTACGGCAGGGGAATCGAACACCGGGGAGCTGTTTTTT
CSVEWAGASTAGESNTGELFF
>TRBV12-3/TRBV12-4|TRBJ1-1|few|-
TGTGCCAGCAAAACACATTGGAACACTGAGGCTTTCTTT
CASKTHWNTEAFF
>TRBV20-1|TRBJ2-3|-|-
TGCAGTGCCGCTTCCGGGATCTCTATCACAGATACGCAGTATTTT
CSAASGISITDTQYF
>TRBV5-1|TRBJ2-1|-|TRBD2
TGCGCCAGCACCTCCCTCCAGAGCGGGAGCTCCTACAATGAGCAGTTCTTC
CASTSLQSGSSYNEQFF
>TRBV2|TRBJ2-3|-|TRBD2
TGTGCCAGTCTACCCGGCCTAGCGGGAGGAGTTACGCAGTATTTT
CASLPGLAGGVTQYF
>TRBV4-2|TRBJ2-1|-|TRBD2
TGTGCCAGCAGCCAAGATCGGGAAGGACTAGACTTCTACAATGAGCAGTTCTTC
CASSQDREGLDFYNEQFF
>TRBV4-3|TRBJ1-2|-|-
TGCGCCAGCAACCAAGCAGGGTTGGGCTATGGCTACACCTTC
CASNQAGLGYGYTF
>TRBV12-5|TRBJ2-3|few|-
TGTGCTAGTGGTTTGGTAGCGGGCTCCTACACAGATACGCAGTATTTT
CASGLVAGSYTDTQYF
>TRBV6-5|TRBJ1-2|-|-
TGTGCCAGCAGTTACTCGGGCCGGAGCGAAGGCTACACCTTC
CASSYSGRSEGYTF
>TRBV6-6|TRBJ1-2|-|-
TGTGCCAGCAGTCCCCTCGACAGCCTTAACTATGGCTACACCTTC
CASSPLDSLNYGYTF
>TRBV20-1|TRBJ2-7|-|TRBD2
TGCAGTGCTCTTCCCGGGGGGACCTACGAGCAGTACTTC
CSALPGGTYEQYF
>TRBV4-3|TRBJ1-6|few|-
TGCGCCAGCAGCCAGGTTTGGGGTGCAAGTAATTCACCCCTCCACTTT
CASSQVWGASNSPLHF
>TRBV6-1|TRBJ1-5|-|TRBD1
TGTGCCAGCAGGGCAAGGACAGGGGCTCGCAATCAGCCCCAGCATTTT
CASRARTGARNQPQHF
>TRBV3-1|TRBJ1-5|-|TRBD1
TGTGCCAGCAGCCAAGATGGGACAGGGAATCAGCCCCAGCATTTT
CASSQDGTGNQPQHF
>TRBV10-2|TRBJ2-5|few|TRBD2
TGCGCCAGCAGGCGGGGACTAGCGGGGGGGATAGAGACCCAGTACTTC
CASRRGLAGGIETQYF
>TRBV7-9|TRBJ2-7|-|-
TGTGCCAGCAGCTTAGGACAGTCAATTCACGAGCAGTACTTC
CASSLGQSIHEQYF
>TRBV6-5|TRBJ2-7|few|-
TGTGCCAGCAGTTACCAATCGACATCTCCCTACGAGCAGTACTTC
CASSYQSTSPYEQYF
>TRBV20-1|TRBJ2-1|-|TRBD2
TGCAGTGCTAGAGATCCCAAGCGGGAGGGCCTGTACAATGAGCAGTTCTTC
CSARDPKREGLYNEQFF
>TRBV20-1|TRBJ1-1|-|-
TGCAGTGCGTCCTATGATAGGAAAGCTTTCTTT
CSASYDRKAFF
>TRBV5-1|TRBJ1-2|-|-
TGCGCCGGCAGCTTGGTGCCCTCGGGGGATGGCTACACCTTC
CAGSLVPSGDGYTF
>TRBV7-9|TRBJ1-2|-|TRBD1
TGTGCCAGCAGCTTAGCGCTAACGGGACAGGTCTATGGCTACACCTTC
CASSLALTGQVYGYTF
>TRBV24-1|TRBJ2-7|-|TRBD1
TGTGCCACCAGTGACGGGACAGGAGGGGACAATGAGCAGTACTTC
CATSDGTGGDNEQYF
>TRBV13|TRBJ2-7|few|-
TGTGCCAGCAGCTTAGGAGCGGAAGAGCAGTACTTC
CASSLGAEEQYF
>TRBV20-1|TRBJ2-7|-|-
TGCAGTACAGGGCCTTCCTACGAGCAGTACTTC
CSTGPSYEQYF
>TRBV7-2|TRBJ1-5|-|-
TGTGCCAGCAGCTTAGCGGTCGGATACAGCAATCAGCCCCAGCATTTT
CASSLAVGYSNQPQHF
>TRBV27|TRBJ2-7|-|-
TGTGCCAGCGGGCAACGGGGGCCGACGCCCTACGAGCAGTACTTC
CASGQRGPTPYEQYF
>TRBV25-1|TRBJ2-2|-|-
TGTGCCAGCAGTGAATACGCAGGTCCAGGGGAGCTGTTTTTT
CASSEYAGPGELFF
>TRBV25-1|TRBJ2-7|-|-
TGTGCCAGCAGTGCCGAGGGTCAGATTTCCGCGATGTACGAGCGGTACTTC
CASSAEGQISAMYERYF
>TRBV7-2|TRBJ2-7|-|TRBD2
TGTGCCAGCAGTCCGGGACTAGCGGCGAGTTCCTACGAGCAGTACTTC
CASSPGLAASSYEQYF